These T cell receptor beta chains were read from a single sample in a study of T cells in Graves' hyperthyroidism and ophthalmopathy. MiXCR, run by TCRdb on the multiplex PCR reads, gives a single entry per CDR3 protein. The sample contains fewer than 600,000 distinct CDR3 sequences, over 13% of which appear only once. The specimen sequenced was blood. Source of these receptors: a woman under 30 with Graves' hyperthyroidism. Each CDR3 is given with its conserved first and last residue. The D gene is left open where the match is weak. The listing skips clone size in some rows; elsewhere it reads once, few, many or a size class.

.	TRBV2	TRBJ2-1	16	.	CASSPSTGTGYNEQFF	TGTGCCAGCAGTCCAAGTACAGGGACCGGATACAATGAGCAGTTCTTC
many	TRBV6-1	TRBJ1-1	14	TRBD1	CASSTGTGSTEAFF	TGTGCCAGCAGTACCGGGACAGGGAGCACTGAAGCTTTCTTT
.	TRBV3-1	TRBJ2-3	15	TRBD2	CASSLVAGGEDTQYF	TGTGCCAGCAGTTTAGTTGCGGGAGGAGAAGATACGCAGTATTTT
few	TRBV19	TRBJ2-3	15	.	CASSISRGAGDTQYF	TGTGCCAGTAGTATAAGTCGAGGAGCGGGAGATACGCAGTATTTT
few	TRBV5-1	TRBJ1-1	16	.	CASSKLTPSMNTEAFF	TGCGCCAGCAGCAAATTGACTCCTTCCATGAACACTGAAGCTTTCTTT
.	TRBV14	TRBJ2-2	15	.	CASSQDRPNTGELFF	TGTGCCAGCAGCCAAGACAGGCCTAACACCGGGGAGCTGTTTTTT
once	TRBV7-3	TRBJ2-3	16	TRBD1	CASSPRTGKITGTQYF	TGTGCCAGCAGCCCCCGGACAGGAAAGATCACAGGTACGCAGTATTTT
few	TRBV20-1	TRBJ1-5	16	.	CSASGQRQISNQPQHF	TGCAGTGCTAGTGGACAGAGACAGATTAGCAATCAGCCCCAGCATTTT
many	TRBV7-3	TRBJ1-1	14	TRBD1	CASSPTDRYTEAFF	TGTGCCAGCAGCCCCACGGACAGGTACACTGAAGCTTTCTTT
few	TRBV5-1	TRBJ1-3	18	TRBD1	CASSLAPLDRLDGNTIYF	TGCGCCAGCAGCTTGGCCCCCTTGGACAGGCTGGATGGAAACACCATATATTTT
few	TRBV30	TRBJ2-7	13	TRBD1	CAWSVDRGGEQYF	TGTGCCTGGAGTGTGGACAGGGGGGGCGAGCAGTACTTC
few	TRBV6-1	TRBJ1-3	15	.	CASSRFSASGNTIYF	TGTGCCAGCAGCCGATTCTCTGCCTCTGGAAACACCATATATTTT
.	TRBV6-1	TRBJ2-3	15	.	CASSPPGAPADTQYF	TGTGCCAGCAGTCCTCCTGGGGCCCCCGCAGATACGCAGTATTTT
once	TRBV6-9	TRBJ2-1	15	TRBD1	CASSYWTGGNNEQFF	TGTGCCAGCAGTTACTGGACAGGGGGCAACAATGAGCAGTTCTTC
few	TRBV20-1	TRBJ2-7	15	TRBD2	CSALLAGGSSYEQYF	TGCAGTGCTCTACTAGCGGGAGGGTCCTCCTACGAGCAGTACTTC
many	TRBV11-1	TRBJ2-1	15	TRBD2	CASSRTSGIYNEQFF	TGTGCCAGCAGCCGGACTAGCGGGATCTACAATGAGCAGTTCTTC
few	TRBV29-1	TRBJ2-2	13	TRBD2	CSGRTSGTGELFF	TGCAGCGGCAGGACTAGCGGAACCGGGGAGCTGTTTTTT
many	TRBV5-1	TRBJ1-1	12	.	CASSSDRTEAFF	TGCGCCAGCAGCTCGGACAGAACTGAAGCTTTCTTT